Below, 2 T cell receptor beta chains from the same sample are listed, as sequenced in a study of cytomegalovirus exposure and HLA in healthy donors. Sequencing used immunoSEQ multiplex PCR; TCRdb keeps in-frame clones, though not all of them. The sample carries 150,000 to 200,000 clones, more than 70% recorded once. Sequenced material: PBMCs. The source is a man younger than 35 in good health and CMV-seronegative.

This chain joins TRBV5-1 and TRBJ2-7, with 7 bases that match TRBD2. V was clipped by 0 bases and J by 0 bases; unmatched bases: 6. The CDR3 loop spans 16 amino acids. Per the germline V gene, CDR1 is SGHRS and CDR2 is YFSETQ. The CDR3 bases are TGCGCCAGCAGCTTGGAGCTAGCGGAGAGCTCCTACGAGCAGTACTTC. Its translation is CASSLELAESSYEQYF.

Here the CDR3 reads CAIRVINEKLFF. The DNA for the CDR3 is TGTGCCATCCGGGTCATTAATGAAAAACTGTTTTTT. The chain recombines TRBV6-1 with TRBJ1-4; D unclear. The germline V gene encodes CDR1 MNHNS and CDR2 SASEGT. This CDR3 comprises 12 residues. V was shortened by 10 bases and J by 4 bases, with 10 bases between the two germline ends.